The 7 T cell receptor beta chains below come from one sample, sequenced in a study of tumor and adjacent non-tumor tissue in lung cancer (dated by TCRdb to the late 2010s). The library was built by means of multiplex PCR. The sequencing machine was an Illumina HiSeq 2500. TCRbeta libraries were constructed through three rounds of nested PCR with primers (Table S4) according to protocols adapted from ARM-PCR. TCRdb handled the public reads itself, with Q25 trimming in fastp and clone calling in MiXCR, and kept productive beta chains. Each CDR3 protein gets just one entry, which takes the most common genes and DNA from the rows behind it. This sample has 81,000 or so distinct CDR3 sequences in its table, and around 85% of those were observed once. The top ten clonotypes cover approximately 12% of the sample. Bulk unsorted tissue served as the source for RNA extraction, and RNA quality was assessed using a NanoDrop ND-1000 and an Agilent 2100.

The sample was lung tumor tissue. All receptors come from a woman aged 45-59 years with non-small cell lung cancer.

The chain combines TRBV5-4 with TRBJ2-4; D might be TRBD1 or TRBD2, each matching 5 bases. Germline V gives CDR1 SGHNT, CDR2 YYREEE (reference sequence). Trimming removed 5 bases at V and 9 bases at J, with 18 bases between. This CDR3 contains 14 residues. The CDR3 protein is CASRDAGSSGIQYF. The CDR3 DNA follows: TGTGCCAGCAGGGACGCAGGGAGCTCGGGCATTCAGTACTTC.

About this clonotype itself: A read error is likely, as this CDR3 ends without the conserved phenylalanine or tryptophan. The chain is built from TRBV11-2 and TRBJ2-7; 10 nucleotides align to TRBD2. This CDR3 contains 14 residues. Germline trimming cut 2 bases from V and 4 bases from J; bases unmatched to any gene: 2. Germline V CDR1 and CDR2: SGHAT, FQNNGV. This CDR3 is CASSLLAGVYEQYL. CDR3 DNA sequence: TGTGCCAGCAGCTTACTAGCGGGAGTATACGAGCAGTACCTC.

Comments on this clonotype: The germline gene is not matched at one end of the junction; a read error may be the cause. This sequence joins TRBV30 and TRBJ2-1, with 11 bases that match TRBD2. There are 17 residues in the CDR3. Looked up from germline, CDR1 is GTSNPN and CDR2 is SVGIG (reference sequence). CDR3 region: CAWSEDKLAGVHDEHFF. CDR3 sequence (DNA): TGTGCCTGGAGTGAAGACAAACTAGCGGGAGTGCACGATGAGCACTTCTTC.

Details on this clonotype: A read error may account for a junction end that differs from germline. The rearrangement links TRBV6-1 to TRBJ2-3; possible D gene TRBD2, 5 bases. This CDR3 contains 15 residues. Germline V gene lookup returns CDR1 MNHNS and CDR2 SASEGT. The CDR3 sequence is CASNESTPSTDAQYF. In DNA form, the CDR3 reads TGTGCCAGCAATGAGTCTACTCCTAGCACAGATGCGCAGTATTTT.

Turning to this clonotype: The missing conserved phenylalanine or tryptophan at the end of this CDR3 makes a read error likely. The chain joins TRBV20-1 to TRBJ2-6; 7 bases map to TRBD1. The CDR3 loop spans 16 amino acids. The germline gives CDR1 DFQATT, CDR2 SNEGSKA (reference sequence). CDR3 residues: CSAPLTGSSGTNVLTI. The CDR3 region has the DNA TGCAGTGCTCCCTTGACAGGGAGCTCTGGGACCAACGTCCTGACTATC.

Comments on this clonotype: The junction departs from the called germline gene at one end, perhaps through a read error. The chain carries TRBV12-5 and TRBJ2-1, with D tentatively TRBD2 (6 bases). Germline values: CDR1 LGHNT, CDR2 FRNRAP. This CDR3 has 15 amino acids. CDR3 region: CASGLGQGRTNEQLF. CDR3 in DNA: TGTGCTAGTGGTTTAGGACAAGGGAGGACTAATGAGCAGTTATTC.

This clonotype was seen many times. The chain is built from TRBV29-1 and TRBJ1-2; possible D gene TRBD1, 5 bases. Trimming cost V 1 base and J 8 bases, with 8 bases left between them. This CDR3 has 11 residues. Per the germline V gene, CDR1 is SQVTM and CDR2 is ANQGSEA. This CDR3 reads CSVEVDIGYTF. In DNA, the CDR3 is TGCAGCGTTGAAGTGGACATAGGCTACACCTTC.